A single sample gave rise to the 16 T cell receptor beta chains below, sequenced in a study of shared clonotypes between healthy human individuals. Repertoires were generated with immunoSEQ multiplex PCR, while TCRdb's copy carries only in-frame clones and drops some. Of approximately 2.3 million clones listed, 93% are singletons. Material for sequencing was naive CD4+ T cells from PBMCs. The sample's subset: CD45RA+ positively selected. Every receptor here comes from a man aged 18 to 30 in good health. Some clones in this sample may be carry-over from other donors' samples.

The V gene is TRBV9, the J gene TRBJ1-2; a weak D match, TRBD1 (6 bases). CDR3 length: 15 residues. CDR1 is SGDLS and CDR2 is YYNGEE in the germline V gene. V shed 4 bases and J shed 6 bases, with 19 bases lying between them. The CDR3 region has the DNA TGTGCCAGCAGCCTAGGGGCAGGGGTTGGTAATGGCTACACCTTC. Protein sequence: CASSLGAGVGNGYTF.

The rearrangement joins TRBV7-3 to TRBJ2-3; 11 nucleotides agree with TRBD2. This CDR3 has 15 amino acids. Germline values: CDR1 SGHTA, CDR2 FQGTGA. Trimming removed 3 bases from V and 5 bases from J; junction bases left unmatched: 4. The CDR3 spells CASSFSGRGKDTQYF. CDR3 nucleotide sequence: TGTGCCAGCAGCTTTAGCGGGAGGGGTAAAGATACGCAGTATTTT.

V and J are TRBV12-5 and TRBJ1-1, with 7 bases identical to TRBD1. The length of the CDR3 is 16 residues. The V gene's germline CDR1 is LGHNT and CDR2 FRNRAP. The ends lost 5 bases at V and 0 bases at J; junction bases unmatched: 9. The CDR3 region is CASGPGTDKMNTEAFF. The CDR3 nucleotides are TGTGCTAGTGGTCCGGGGACAGATAAAATGAACACTGAAGCTTTCTTT.

J is TRBJ1-1 and V is TRBV4-1, with TRBD1 as a possible D gene (6 bases). The CDR3 extends over 16 amino acids. Germline V gives CDR1 MGHRA, CDR2 YSYEKL. Trimming shortened V by 3 bases and J by 4 bases, and 18 bases separated the two germline ends. The CDR3 sequence is CASSQGIRGTSTEAFF. For the CDR3, the DNA is TGCGCCAGCAGCCAGGGAATCAGGGGCACGAGCACTGAAGCTTTCTTT.

V and J are TRBV18 and TRBJ1-2; D is undetermined. V dropped 5 bases and J dropped 3 bases, with 7 bases sitting between them. This CDR3 is 12 amino acids long. Germline CDR1 is KGHSH and CDR2 is LQKENI. CDR3 nucleotide sequence: TGTGCCAGCTCAGACGGCCACTATGGCTACACCTTC. Protein: CASSDGHYGYTF.

This chain uses TRBV30 with TRBJ1-1; the D gene is possibly TRBD1 (5 bases). Germline-derived CDR1 and CDR2 are GTSNPN and SVGIG (reference sequence). The length of the CDR3 is 12 residues. Trimming cost V 5 bases and J 0 bases, with 7 bases left between them. As DNA, the CDR3 is TGTGCCTGGGAGACAGTGAACACTGAAGCTTTCTTT. This gives the protein CAWETVNTEAFF.

The rearrangement uses TRBV27 and TRBJ2-2; D is unresolved. The CDR3 length is 16 residues. Trimming removed 4 bases at V and 0 bases at J, with 12 bases between. Germline-derived CDR1 and CDR2 are MNHEY and SMNVEV (reference sequence). CDR3 in DNA: TGTGCCAGCAGTTCCGACATAGAAACGAACACCGGGGAGCTGTTTTTT. This sequence encodes CASSSDIETNTGELFF.

The chain recombines TRBV10-3 with TRBJ1-1; 7 bases agree with TRBD1. In germline, CDR1 is ENHRY, CDR2 SYGVKD. The trim removed 6 bases at V and 0 bases at J, leaving 7 bases unmatched. The CDR3 is 15 residues long. The CDR3 coding sequence is TGTGCCATCAGACTCGACAGGGAACTGAACACTGAAGCTTTCTTT. It specifies CAIRLDRELNTEAFF.

Details on this clone: The sample has other DNA sequences that encode this CDR3 too. The rearrangement joins TRBV4-1 to TRBJ2-5; D remains ambiguous. The V end lost 4 bases, the J end lost 5 bases, and 11 bases lay between the germline ends. The CDR3 totals 13 residues. Germline V gene sequence: CDR1 MGHRA, CDR2 YSYEKL. The CDR3 region has the DNA TGCGCCAGCAGCCTAACCCTGGGGGAGACCCAGTACTTC. Translation gives CASSLTLGETQYF.

CDR3 residues: CASSLEGGISYNEQFF. CDR3 bases: TGTGCCAGCAGCTTAGAGGGGGGGATCTCCTACAATGAGCAGTTCTTC. The chain links TRBV11-2 to TRBJ2-1; 7 nucleotides match TRBD2. CDR3 length equals 16 residues. Germline V gene data show CDR1 as SGHAT and CDR2 as FQNNGV. J gave up 0 bases and V 0 bases, and 2 bases lay outside the gene matches.

This rearrangement joins TRBV7-6 to TRBJ1-1; 9 bases agree with TRBD1. Germline trimming cut 5 bases from V and 6 bases from J; bases unmatched to any gene: 10. Looked up from germline, CDR1 is SGHVS and CDR2 is FNYEAQ. There are 15 residues in the CDR3. The CDR3 sequence: CASSVLTGGEAEAFF. CDR3 nucleotides: TGTGCCAGCAGCGTTTTAACAGGGGGCGAGGCTGAAGCTTTCTTT.

The chain carries TRBV29-1 and TRBJ2-7, with D uncertain. The V gene's germline CDR1 is SQVTM and CDR2 ANQGSEA. The CDR3 has 11 residues. V gave up 7 bases and J gave up 5 bases, with 12 bases separating them. The DNA for the CDR3 is TGCAGCGCGGGTGTTGTGGACGAGCAGTACTTC. It specifies CSAGVVDEQYF.

The chain uses TRBV6-1 and TRBJ1-4; a weak D match, TRBD1 (6 bases). V lost 1 base, J lost 5 bases, and 11 bases lay in between. Germline CDR1 reads MNHNS; CDR2 reads SASEGT. There are 15 residues in the CDR3. The CDR3 loop is CASSEGQAKNEKLFF. DNA of the CDR3: TGTGCCAGCAGTGAAGGACAGGCCAAGAATGAAAAACTGTTTTTT.

The rearrangement links TRBV5-1 to TRBJ2-5; 8 bases are a match to TRBD1. The CDR3 extends over 15 amino acids. Trimming took 5 bases from V and 4 from J; bases not matched to a gene: 10. CDR1 and CDR2 (germline): SGHRS, YFSETQ. The CDR3, as DNA: TGCGCCAGCAGTTGGGGGACAGGTAGCGGAGAGACCCAGTACTTC. Protein sequence: CASSWGTGSGETQYF.

As DNA, the CDR3 is TGTGCCAGCAGCCGAGGGGCGGTTTCAGATACGCAGTATTTT. This codes for CASSRGAVSDTQYF. The chain combines TRBV7-2 with TRBJ2-3, with D perhaps matching TRBD1 or TRBD2 (5 bases each). Trimming shortened V by 5 bases and J by 4 bases, and 13 bases separated the two germline ends. Germline V gives CDR1 SGHTA, CDR2 FQGNSA. The CDR3 is 14 amino acids.

The chain combines TRBV28 with TRBJ1-1; D ambiguous. V lost 3 bases and J lost 10, with 12 bases in between. The CDR3 covers 12 residues. CDR1 is MDHEN, CDR2 SYDVKM, per germline. The CDR3 DNA reads as TGTGCCAGCAGTTTCGGTGGGGAGGGAGCTTTCTTT. It translates to CASSFGGEGAFF.